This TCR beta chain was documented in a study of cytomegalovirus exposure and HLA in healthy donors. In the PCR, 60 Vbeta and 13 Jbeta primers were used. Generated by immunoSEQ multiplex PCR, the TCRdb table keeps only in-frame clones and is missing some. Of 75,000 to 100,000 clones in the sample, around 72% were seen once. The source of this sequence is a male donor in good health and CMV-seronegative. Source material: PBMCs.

The CDR3 nucleotides read TGTGCCAGCAGTTACTCCGGGCCGGGGGAGCAGTACTTC. Protein: CASSYSGPGEQYF. This rearrangement joins TRBV6-5 to TRBJ2-7; tentative D call: TRBD2 (5 bases). This CDR3 has 13 amino acids. V lost 0 bases and J lost 7, with 10 bases in between. Germline loops: CDR1 MNHEY, CDR2 SVGAGI.